These T cell receptor beta chains were read from a single sample in a study of ipilimumab plus nivolumab after autologous stem cell transplantation. The assay was immunoSEQ multiplex PCR, and TCRdb's table has in-frame clones only and misses some. The sample shows about 15,000 clones, around 74% of them seen only once. The material sequenced was PBMCs, taken in a trial of ipilimumab plus nivolumab as post-transplant consolidation. The receptors here all came from a male donor with primary mediastinal lymphoma. CDR3s include the opening cysteine and the closing phenylalanine or tryptophan.

CDR3aa,v_gene,j_gene
CAWSVGGALGEKLFF,TRBV30,TRBJ1-4
CASSLSTTIGLGILDIQYF,TRBV28,TRBJ2-4
CASSGLSDQPQHF,TRBV9,TRBJ1-5
CASSPGRPYTDTQYF,TRBV2,TRBJ2-3
CSAMAAVGQPQHF,TRBV29-1,TRBJ1-5
CASSYQALSSYEQYF,TRBV28,TRBJ2-7
CASSPDGDYGYTF,TRBV7-9,TRBJ1-2
CASSSGLLNSPLHF,TRBV7-6,TRBJ1-6
CTSSQVPAILREQETQYF,TRBV1,TRBJ2-5
CASSLERQDEAFF,TRBV11-2,TRBJ1-1
CASSFTGFDYGYTF,TRBV5-1,TRBJ1-2
CASSQEPLASSYNSPLHF,TRBV4-1,TRBJ1-6
CASRLLLAGEGNIQYF,TRBV12-2,TRBJ2-4
CASSVGIAGVDTQYF,TRBV9,TRBJ2-3
CASSLHRSGPGTEAFF,TRBV11-3,TRBJ1-1
CAWSSPGTDYNEQFF,TRBV30,TRBJ2-1
CASSMGRQPQHF,TRBV9,TRBJ1-5
CASSHHRPGDKNIQYF,TRBV13,TRBJ2-4
CASSGVRSGANVLTF,TRBV2,TRBJ2-6
CASSLGLSTDTQYF,TRBV5-1,TRBJ2-3
CASSLGQGQVSDEQYF,TRBV5-1,TRBJ2-7
CASSNRVNTEAFF,TRBV6-5,TRBJ1-1
CASSLGQASSYEQYF,TRBV5-6,TRBJ2-7